The rows below give T cell receptor beta chains drawn from one sample of a study of T cell responses to AZD1222 COVID-19 vaccine. Libraries were prepared by immunoSEQ multiplex PCR; TCRdb keeps only in-frame clonotypes and omits some of them. The sample lists around 180,000 clones, 90% to 95% occurring once. The specimen comprised peripheral blood, sampled 28 days after the second AZD1222 dose. These receptors all come from an adult who received the AZD1222 COVID-19 vaccine. Each CDR3 is given with its conserved first and last residue. A D gene is named only where the DNA matches it firmly. Where a row states a size, it is once, few, many or the class of an expanded clone; other rows omit it.

j_call clone_size d_call v_call cdr3_length cdr3_nt cdr3_aa
TRBJ2-1 - - TRBV9 14 TGTGCCAGCAGCGTAGTGGGTCGGGGGCCTGAGCAGTTCTTC CASSVVGRGPEQFF
TRBJ1-5 - - TRBV5-1 15 TGCGCCAGCAGCTTGGCGGGGAATAGCAATCAGCCCCAGCATTTT CASSLAGNSNQPQHF
TRBJ2-1 - TRBD2 TRBV14 15 TGTGCCAGCAGCCGTCAAATGAGCGGGAGGGCCAGGCAGTTCTTC CASSRQMSGRARQFF
TRBJ2-7 - TRBD2 TRBV19 14 TGTGCCAGTAGTAGGACTAGCGTCGCCTACGAGCAGTACTTC CASSRTSVAYEQYF
TRBJ1-5 - - TRBV10-3 15 TGTGCCATCAGTGCGGCGGGAGCGAACAATCAGCCCCAGCATTTT CAISAAGANNQPQHF
TRBJ2-3 - TRBD1 TRBV10-2 14 TGCGCCAGCAGCTTGGGACAGAATAAAGATACGCAGTATTTT CASSLGQNKDTQYF
TRBJ1-4 - - TRBV14 15 TGTGCCAGCAGCCATCTGGGTGCGGAACGAGAAAAACTGTTTTTT CASSHLGAEREKLFF
TRBJ1-5 - - TRBV5-5 15 TGTGCCAGCAGCGGGACCTGGGGTAGCAATCAGCCCCAGCATTTT CASSGTWGSNQPQHF
TRBJ2-3 - TRBD1 TRBV10-3 15 TGTGCCATCAGTGATTTAGGGACAGGGGGGGATACGCAGTATTTT CAISDLGTGGDTQYF
TRBJ1-1 - - TRBV18 15 TGTGCCAGCTCACCATATACAACGGGGATTCCTGAAGCTTTCTTT CASSPYTTGIPEAFF
TRBJ1-3 - - TRBV18 15 TGTGCCAGCTCACCACCGGGGACCGGGCGAAACACCATATATTTT CASSPPGTGRNTIYF
TRBJ2-7 - TRBD1 TRBV29-1 12 TGCAGCGTGGCGGGACAGGGGGTCGAGCAGTACTTC CSVAGQGVEQYF
TRBJ1-5 - TRBD1 TRBV19 21 TGTGCCAGTAGGGAGGTTAGAAGCAACAAACCGGGACAGGGCCGTAGGCGGCCCCAGCATTTT CASREVRSNKPGQGRRRPQHF
TRBJ1-3 - - TRBV19 15 TGTGCCAGTAGTATTGCGGCGGTCTTTGGAAACACCATATATTTT CASSIAAVFGNTIYF
TRBJ1-3 once - TRBV11-2 13 TGTGCCAGCAGCGGACTATCGGTGGACACCATATATTTT CASSGLSVDTIYF
TRBJ1-1 once - TRBV12-3/TRBV12-4 11 TGTGCCAGCAGGGGAGGGCAGGCGTCCCACTTT CASRGGQASHF
TRBJ2-2 - TRBD2 TRBV5-1 19 TGCGCCAGCAGCTTGGGGCTAGCGGGGTCCCTCAGTGTGACCGGGGAGCTGTTTTTT CASSLGLAGSLSVTGELFF
TRBJ1-1 - - TRBV7-2 14 TGTGCCAGCAGCTTAGTAGGGGGGCTCACTGAAGCTTTCTTT CASSLVGGLTEAFF
TRBJ1-5 - - TRBV18 15 TGTGCCAGCTCACCCCGGGGCAGGGACAATCAGCCCCAGCATTTT CASSPRGRDNQPQHF
TRBJ2-3 - - TRBV24-1 13 TGTGCCACCAGTGGATGGGGCACAGATACGCAGTATTTT CATSGWGTDTQYF
TRBJ1-1 - - TRBV6-1 16 TGTGCCAGCAGTGAGTCTTTTGTCCAGCCCTACACTGAAGCTTTCTTT CASSESFVQPYTEAFF
TRBJ1-1 - TRBD1 TRBV5-1 14 TGCGCCAGCAGCGGACGACAGGGAGTAGCGGAAGCTTTCTTT CASSGRQGVAEAFF
TRBJ2-5 - - TRBV7-6 15 TGTGCCAGCAGCTTAGCCCTTCAGGGGGGAGAGACCCAGTACTTC CASSLALQGGETQYF
TRBJ1-1 - - TRBV7-3 15 TGTGCCAGCAGCTTAATCGGCAGGGCGAACACTGAAGCTTTCTTT CASSLIGRANTEAFF
TRBJ2-5 - - TRBV9 14 TGTGCCAGCAGCGTAGTGCCAGGCAAAGAGACCCAGTACTTC CASSVVPGKETQYF
TRBJ2-2 - TRBD2 TRBV4-1 17 TGCGCCAGCAGCCAAGTCGACTTGCTAGCGGCCACCGGGGAGCTGTTTTTT CASSQVDLLAATGELFF
TRBJ2-3 - TRBD2 TRBV11-2 16 TGTGCCAGCAGCTTCAGGACTAGCGGGGGAACAGATACGCAGTATTTT CASSFRTSGGTDTQYF
TRBJ2-3 - - TRBV5-5 15 TGTGCCAGCAGCTTAATATCCTCGGGGGAGTATACGCAGTATTTT CASSLISSGEYTQYF
TRBJ2-7 - TRBD1 TRBV6-5 13 TGTGCCAGCAGTACTACAGGGGGCTACGAGCAGTACTTC CASSTTGGYEQYF
TRBJ2-3 - - TRBV12-5 13 TGTGCTAGTGGTTTGGCTCGCACAGATACGCAGTATTTT CASGLARTDTQYF
TRBJ2-5 - - TRBV5-8 16 TGTGCCAGCAGCTTGGCTCTTGGCTGGGATCAAGAGACCCAGTACTTC CASSLALGWDQETQYF
TRBJ2-7 - - TRBV19 14 TGTGCCAGTAGTGAGATCGGGACACCCTACGAGCAGTACTTC CASSEIGTPYEQYF
TRBJ2-2 once TRBD1 TRBV5-1 14 TGCGCCAGCAGCACCCGACAGGGGACCGGGGAGCTGTTTTTT CASSTRQGTGELFF
TRBJ1-2 once - TRBV10-1 16 TGCGCCAGCAGTGGTTATAGAGAGCGTCGGGGCTATGGCTACACCTTC CASSGYRERRGYGYTF
TRBJ1-6 - - TRBV14 15 TGTGCCAGCAGCCAAGATGGGCGGGTTCGTTCACCCCTCCACTTT CASSQDGRVRSPLHF
TRBJ1-2 - TRBD1 TRBV6-4 13 TGTGCCAGCAAAGGAGGGACAGACTATGGCTACACCTTC CASKGGTDYGYTF
TRBJ1-1 - - TRBV10-3 15 TGTGCCATCAGTGGTCGGGCCGATATGAACACTGAAGCTTTCTTT CAISGRADMNTEAFF
TRBJ1-5 - TRBD1 TRBV19 14 TGTGCCAGTAGTAGACAGGGCGGTAATCAGCCCCAGCATTTT CASSRQGGNQPQHF